The T cell receptor beta chain under discussion was sequenced for a study of T cells in Graves' hyperthyroidism and ophthalmopathy. The germline V and J ends were trimmed by 6 bases and 8 bases, with 22 bases remaining between them. This CDR3 has 15 residues. Newly diagnosed patients aged 18 to 65 had hyperthyroidism of under 2 months' duration. Broader study findings: Most expanded thyroid clonotypes above 0.001 also appeared in blood.

This clonotype was counted at least ten times. The target antigen is unknown. TCR beta CDR3 sequences were amplified from RNA transcripts. HTBI primers were used for first-round RT-PCR of the TCR CDR3. TCRdb reprocessed the multiplex PCR reads with MiXCR, giving one entry per CDR3 protein. Of 350,000 to 450,000 distinct CDR3 sequences in the sample, about 15% were seen once. The sample comprised blood. This clonotype originated in a woman aged 55-75 years with Graves' hyperthyroidism. The chain uses TRBV12-3 or TRBV12-4 and TRBJ1-2; perhaps TRBD1 as D (6 bases). The DNA for the CDR3 is TGTGCCAGCAGCCGGGGACGGGGGCCTCCGGGGGGCTACACCTTC. As protein: CASSRGRGPPGGYTF.